The 21 T cell receptor beta chains listed next were all sequenced from one sample in a study of cytomegalovirus exposure and HLA in healthy donors (dated by TCRdb to the late 2010s). The library relied on the immunoSEQ multiplex PCR assay. For the multiplex PCR, a mixture combining 60 forward primers for TCR Vbeta segments and 13 reverse primers for TCR Jbeta segments was used. Here the immuneACCESS table is served through TCRdb, limited to in-frame sequences with V and J called. Missing clones are a known gap in these copies; in checked studies unresolved V genes cover under half, and the rest lacks a known reason. This sample comprises about 170,000 clones, about 80% of them detected only once. 6.3% of the sample is held by the ten biggest clonotypes. Sequencing was done on a sample of PBMCs. The receptors were gathered from a man between 35 and 55 years old in good health and CMV-seropositive.

The chain combines TRBV5-6 with TRBJ2-1; 7 bases agree with TRBD2. The V gene's germline CDR1 is SGHDT and CDR2 YYEEEE. Unmatched junction bases numbered 5, after V lost 4 bases and J lost 4 bases. The CDR3 sequence is 14 residues long. CDR3 sequence reads: CASSKRDRYNEQFF. The CDR3 DNA is TGTGCCAGCAGCAAGCGGGACCGATACAATGAGCAGTTCTTC.

The rearrangement joins TRBV11-3 to TRBJ2-3; D may be TRBD2 (6 bases). In germline, CDR1 is SGHNT, CDR2 YENEEA. Trimming pared 5 bases from V and 2 bases from J, leaving 17 bases between. The CDR3 length is 16 residues. CDR3 protein: CASSRSPGLNTDTQYF. The CDR3 DNA is TGTGCCAGCAGCCGATCTCCGGGACTTAACACAGATACGCAGTATTTT.

The chain uses TRBV9 and TRBJ2-3; D might be TRBD2 (6 bases). CDR1 is SGDLS and CDR2 is YYNGEE in the germline V gene. V dropped 0 bases and J dropped 3 bases, with 11 bases sitting between them. The CDR3 is 15 amino acids. CDR3 protein: CASSVDGGETDTQYF. CDR3 coding DNA: TGTGCCAGCAGCGTAGACGGGGGAGAAACAGATACGCAGTATTTT. Together with reference TRBV9 and TRBJ2-3, the CDR3 gives the full variable domain: DSGVTQTPKHLITATGQRVTLRCSPRSGDLSVYWYQQSLDQGLQFLIQYYNGEERAKGNILERFSAQQFPDLHSELNLSSLELGDSALYFCASSVDGGETDTQYFGPGTRLTVL.

The chain is built from TRBV10-2 and TRBJ2-7; D is ambiguous. The CDR3 runs 16 residues. V was clipped by 6 bases and J by 2 bases, with 20 bases between them. Germline V gene sequence: CDR1 WSHSY, CDR2 SAAADI. CDR3 region: CASSPLLGPKPYEQYF. In DNA form, the CDR3 reads TGCGCCAGCAGCCCCTTATTGGGCCCTAAACCCTACGAGCAGTACTTC.

V gene TRBV2 combines with J gene TRBJ1-4; 8 bases match TRBD1. The V and J ends lost 7 bases and 5 bases, in that order; junction bases with no gene match: 9. The germline CDR1 and CDR2 sequences are SNHLY and FYNNEI. The CDR3 has 15 amino acids. The CDR3 DNA sequence: TGTGCCAGCATAGGAATGGACAGGGTGAATGAAAAACTGTTTTTT. Translated, it gives CASIGMDRVNEKLFF.

The chain has TRBV13 and TRBJ2-2; D might be TRBD2 (6 bases). V lost 8 bases, J lost 0 bases, and 16 bases lay in between. CDR1 and CDR2 from the germline V gene are PRHDT and FYEKMQ (reference sequence). The CDR3 runs to 16 residues. The chain's CDR3 is CASRMGGYANTGELFF. The CDR3 DNA reads TGTGCCAGCCGAATGGGGGGATACGCGAACACCGGGGAGCTGTTTTTT.

The rearrangement uses TRBV6-1 and TRBJ1-5, with 9 bases fitting TRBD1. Per the germline V gene, CDR1 is MNHNS and CDR2 is SASEGT. The trim removed 6 bases at V and 4 bases at J, leaving 7 bases unmatched. The CDR3 runs 15 residues. CDR3 coding DNA: TGTGCCAGCAGCTTACAGGGGGCGGAAAATCAGCCCCAGCATTTT. It encodes CASSLQGAENQPQHF.

This chain joins TRBV5-6 and TRBJ2-3, with no clear D. Germline lookup yields CDR1 SGHDT and CDR2 YYEEEE. The CDR3 loop spans 14 amino acids. The germline V and J ends were trimmed by 4 bases and 4 bases, with 13 bases remaining between them. The CDR3 DNA follows: TGTGCCAGCAGCCACATCATCCAGTCAGATACGCAGTATTTT. Amino acids: CASSHIIQSDTQYF.

The genes are TRBV9 and TRBJ1-2, with D perhaps matching TRBD1 (6 bases). The V gene's germline CDR1 is SGDLS and CDR2 YYNGEE. CDR3 size: 13 residues. V was trimmed by 3 bases and J by 7 bases, leaving 13 bases between them. CDR3 in DNA: TGTGCCAGCAGCGGCTACAGGGAGGGTGGCTACACCTTC. Amino acid sequence: CASSGYREGGYTF.

V and J are TRBV29-1 and TRBJ1-2; 11 bases agree with TRBD1. The CDR3 totals 15 residues. Germline CDR1 and CDR2: SQVTM and ANQGSEA. V lost 5 bases to trimming and J lost 2 bases; unmatched junction nucleotides: 7. CDR3 sequence (DNA): TGCAGCGTTTCTCACCGGGACAGGGGGAACTATGGCTACACCTTC. Translated: CSVSHRDRGNYGYTF.

The chain links TRBV6-1 to TRBJ2-3; TRBD2 might be the D (5 bases). Between the trimmed V and J ends, which lost 8 bases and 4 bases, there was a span of 13 bases. CDR1 and CDR2 from the germline V gene are MNHNS and SASEGT. The CDR3 loop spans 13 amino acids. CDR3 coding DNA: TGTGCCAGCCAACTAGTAGGCGCAGATACGCAGTATTTT. Its translation: CASQLVGADTQYF.

Regarding this clone: Other DNA variants within this sample encode the same CDR3. For the CDR3, the DNA is TGTGCCAGCAGCTTGGGACTAGCGGGGGCCACAGATACGCAGTATTTT. Amino acids: CASSLGLAGATDTQYF. J is TRBJ2-3 and V is TRBV5-4; TRBD2 matches 12 bases. Trimming cost V 0 bases and J 2 bases; bases outside gene matches: 1. CDR1 is SGHNT and CDR2 is YYREEE in the germline V gene (reference sequence). The CDR3 extends over 16 amino acids.

A word on this clone: One end of the junction does not line up with germline, which may come from a read error. The V and J genes are TRBV25-1 and TRBJ2-2; 9 nucleotides agree with TRBD1. Germline values: CDR1 MGHDK, CDR2 SYGVNS. This CDR3 comprises 15 residues. The CDR3 nucleotides are TGTGCCAGCAGTGACGACAGGGGGATGGCCGGGCAGCTGTTTTTT. Translating it yields CASSDDRGMAGQLFF.

The V and J genes are TRBV4-2 and TRBJ2-5; TRBD2 matches at 10 bases. Per germline, CDR1 LGHNA and CDR2 YNFKEQ. Unmatched junction bases numbered 9, after V lost 0 bases and J lost 5 bases. CDR3 length: 17 residues. The chain's CDR3 is CASSQEGSGRARETQYF. The CDR3 nucleotides read TGTGCCAGCAGCCAAGAGGGCAGCGGGAGGGCCCGGGAGACCCAGTACTTC.

The chain employs TRBV28 and TRBJ2-7, with D uncertain. This CDR3 has 12 amino acids. The V gene's germline CDR1 is MDHEN and CDR2 SYDVKM. Trimming stripped 4 bases from V and 3 bases from J, with 7 bases between. Here the CDR3 DNA reads TGTGCCAGCAGTTCCCCGGGCTACGAGCAGTACTTC. Translating gives CASSSPGYEQYF.

The chain links TRBV6-5 to TRBJ1-6; D unclear. Germline assignment: CDR1 MNHEY and CDR2 SVGAGI. V was clipped by 0 bases and J by 14 bases, with 17 bases between them. CDR3 length: 15 amino acids. The CDR3 loop reads CASSYSGEDGWSLHF. CDR3 DNA sequence: TGTGCCAGCAGTTACTCGGGCGAAGACGGATGGTCCCTCCACTTT.

This chain joins TRBV4-1 and TRBJ1-2; 7 bases are shared with TRBD1. With V trimmed by 1 base and J by 6 bases, 14 bases remained unmatched. Germline V CDR1 and CDR2: MGHRA, YSYEKL. The CDR3 is 17 residues long. CDR3 loop: CASSQAGRGYLLDGYTF. Written as DNA, the CDR3 is TGCGCCAGCAGCCAAGCTGGCAGGGGGTACCTATTGGATGGCTACACCTTC.

The J gene is TRBJ2-7, the V gene TRBV19; 11 bases map to TRBD1. CDR3 length equals 16 residues. Germline V gene sequence: CDR1 LNHDA, CDR2 SQIVND (reference sequence). After removal of 5 bases from V and 2 bases from J, the junction contained 8 bases not matched to a gene. The CDR3 region has the DNA TGTGCCAGTAGTTCTCATCCGGGACAGGGGGCCTACGAGCAGTACTTC. As protein: CASSSHPGQGAYEQYF.

This chain connects TRBV5-1 to TRBJ1-2, with D maybe TRBD1 (6 bases). The CDR3 is made up of 12 amino acids. In germline, CDR1 is SGHRS, CDR2 YFSETQ. Trimming took off 4 bases at V and 5 bases at J, with 9 bases between the two ends. This chain's CDR3 is CASSTTGYGYTF. The CDR3 nucleotides read TGCGCCAGCAGCACAACAGGGTATGGCTACACCTTC.

V gene TRBV14 combines with J gene TRBJ2-1, with TRBD2 matching over 8 bases. The V and J ends lost 0 bases and 3 bases, in that order; junction bases with no gene match: 1. Germline CDR1 SGHDN, CDR2 FVKESK. This CDR3 has 15 amino acids. The DNA of the CDR3 is TGTGCCAGCAGCCAAGATCGGGGGGGCTACAATGAGCAGTTCTTC. Translation gives CASSQDRGGYNEQFF.

The rearrangement links TRBV6-1 to TRBJ1-1; D is unclear. V lost 4 bases to trimming and J lost 8 bases, with 14 bases between them. Germline loops: CDR1 MNHNS, CDR2 SASEGT. The CDR3 runs to 13 residues. The DNA for the CDR3 is TGTGCCAGCAGTGTAGGCCATTCGGGAGAAGCTTTCTTT. Translated: CASSVGHSGEAFF.